Included here is one T cell receptor (beta chain) sequence, with context. V was clipped by 3 bases and J by 8 bases; unmatched bases: 6. CDR3 size: 14 residues. CDR1 is SGHRS, CDR2 YFSETQ, per germline. This record comes from a study of blood T cell repertoires in COVID-19. The method was immunoSEQ multiplex PCR; TCRdb's version includes in-frame clones alone and lacks a portion of them. The repertoire includes some 400,000 clones, around 87% of them detected once, and about 2.3% sits in the top ten. V and J are TRBV5-1 and TRBJ1-4; 8 nucleotides line up with TRBD1. The receptor's source is a woman aged 55-69 years with COVID-19, enrolled during active disease. Material for sequencing was peripheral blood. The CDR3 reads CASSWGTGDEKLFF. Here the CDR3 DNA reads TGCGCCAGCAGCTGGGGGACAGGAGACGAAAAACTGTTTTTT.